One and the same sample provided the 9 T cell receptor beta chains below, sequenced in a study of post-analysis software for immune sequencing data (dated by TCRdb to the mid-2010s). The library came from PCR. Instrument on record: Illumina HiSeq 2500. To reduce PCR and sequencing biases, unique molecular identifiers were incorporated into the TCR beta cDNA libraries. Starting from the raw public reads, TCRdb applied fastp trimming at Q25, assembled clones with MiXCR and retained in-frame beta chains. Here each entry gathers all rows of one CDR3 protein and keeps the most common genes and DNA. In this sample the table shows 800,000 to 950,000 distinct CDR3 sequences, about 53% of which occur a single time. The ten biggest clones cover roughly 4.4% of the sample. The full study reports these points: A handful of TRBV segments, including TRBV5-6, TRBV5-1 and TRBV20-1, were significantly more frequent in patients than controls.

Their specific antigens are unknown. The sequenced sample consisted of blood. The source is a girl aged 5 to 17 with multiple sclerosis.

This clonotype was observed at least ten times. The genes are TRBV9 and TRBJ1-2, with D perhaps matching TRBD1 (5 bases). In germline, CDR1 is SGDLS, CDR2 YYNGEE. V was clipped by 5 bases and J by 3 bases, with 11 bases between them. The CDR3 is 13 amino acids. CDR3 region: CASSKDSYYGYTF. In nucleotides, the CDR3 is TGTGCCAGCAGTAAAGACAGTTACTATGGCTACACCTTC.

The rearrangement uses TRBV7-8 and TRBJ2-3; TRBD2 aligns across 10 bases. The germline CDR1 and CDR2 sequences are SGHVS and FQNEAQ. The J segment lost 5 bases and the V segment lost 5 bases, leaving 7 bases of the junction unmatched. The CDR3 loop spans 15 amino acids. The DNA for the CDR3 is TGTGCCAGCAGCCCCACTAGCGGGGTCCAAGATACGCAGTATTTT. This translates into CASSPTSGVQDTQYF.

The V and J genes are TRBV7-2 and TRBJ2-7; TRBD2 matches at 9 bases. J gave up 2 bases and V 4 bases, and 9 bases lay outside the gene matches. Germline V gives CDR1 SGHTA, CDR2 FQGNSA. This CDR3 comprises 16 residues. CDR3 bases: TGTGCCAGCAGCTCAACGGGCGGGGGGGTAGCCTACGAGCAGTACTTC. Translation gives CASSSTGGGVAYEQYF.

This clonotype was observed a few times. The chain combines TRBV20-1 with TRBJ1-2; D possibly corresponds to TRBD1 (5 bases). The CDR3 consists of 12 residues. Germline assignment: CDR1 DFQATT and CDR2 SNEGSKA (reference sequence). This chain's CDR3 is CRGNGGGYGYTF. CDR3 nucleotides: TGCAGAGGCAACGGGGGGGGATATGGCTACACCTTC.

This clonotype was seen a handful of times. V is TRBV27 and J is TRBJ2-1; 9 bases are a match to TRBD1. The germline CDR1 and CDR2 sequences are MNHEY and SMNVEV (reference sequence). V lost 4 bases and J lost 12; bases outside the gene matches: 16. This CDR3 spans 16 amino acids. As DNA, the CDR3 is TGTGCCAGCAGTTCAGACCATCCCGGGACAGGGTATGGGCAGTTCTTC. It encodes CASSSDHPGTGYGQFF.

This clonotype was recorded once. V is TRBV20-1 and J is TRBJ2-1; D is undetermined. Deletions cut 1 base from V and 6 bases from J, with 10 bases between. CDR1 and CDR2 from the germline V gene are DFQATT and SNEGSKA (reference sequence). The CDR3 is made up of 13 amino acids. The CDR3 bases are TGCAGTGCTAGAGGGACGGTGGGCAATGAGCAGTTCTTC. Protein: CSARGTVGNEQFF.

Written as DNA, the CDR3 is TGTGCCAGCAGATCCGGACGGGTTGGCTACACCTTC. Translating gives CASRSGRVGYTF. The V call is TRBV5-5, the J call TRBJ1-2; D ambiguous. Trimming took 5 bases from V and 7 from J, leaving 12 bases between them. CDR3 length: 12 amino acids. CDR1 SGHKS and CDR2 YYEKEE come from the germline V gene (reference sequence).

This clonotype was seen a few times. The J gene is TRBJ2-7, the V gene TRBV29-1; D possibly corresponds to TRBD1 (5 bases). This CDR3 spans 12 amino acids. The V gene lost 7 bases and the J gene lost 4 bases, with 14 bases spanning the gap. CDR1 is SQVTM, CDR2 ANQGSEA, per germline. The CDR3 coding sequence is TGCAGCGCCCGAACTCAGGGTTACGAGCAGTACTTC. Translating gives CSARTQGYEQYF.

The J gene is TRBJ1-2, the V gene TRBV10-3, with 9 bases matching TRBD1. In germline, CDR1 is ENHRY, CDR2 SYGVKD. With 3 bases clipped from V and 5 bases from J, the junction kept 7 bases outside the gene matches. This CDR3 has 15 residues. The CDR3 loop is CAISDRATGGYGYTF. CDR3 nucleotide sequence: TGTGCCATCAGTGATCGCGCGACAGGGGGGTATGGCTACACCTTC.